This TCR beta chain was sequenced for a study of siplizumab effects on memory and regulatory T cells. Study-wide results and limits: Naive T cells apparently outstripped memory cells in diversity and seemed major alloresponse contributors.

Germline values: CDR1 SGHTA, CDR2 FQGNSA. V lost 5 bases and J 11 bases, leaving 10 bases between the germline ends. There are 11 residues in the CDR3. Sequenced by immunoSEQ multiplex PCR; TCRdb stores in-frame clones only, minus some. The sample consists of about 110,000 clones, just over 90% of them appearing once. As for this clone: What it recognizes is unknown.

This TCR derives from a human donor in good health. The V call is TRBV7-2, the J call TRBJ1-5; D call uncertain. The sample taken for sequencing was CD4+ T cells sorted from blood. The CDR3 coding sequence is TGTGCCAGCAGCGCCGGGAGGGCCCAGCATTTT. Translation gives CASSAGRAQHF.